These 8 T cell receptor beta chains were sequenced from one sample in a study of control samples from healthy donors and cancer patients. Sequenced by immunoSEQ multiplex PCR; TCRdb stores in-frame clones only, minus some. The sample holds some 160,000 clones, 92% seen once. Material: blood. These receptors were taken from a woman aged 25 to 39 in good health.

The V gene is TRBV28, the J gene TRBJ1-3; D gene unclear. This CDR3 region has 16 residues. V gave up 5 bases and J gave up 2 bases, with 16 bases separating them. The germline CDR1 and CDR2 sequences are MDHEN and SYDVKM. CDR3 nucleotide sequence: TGTGCCAGCAGTCCCTCGCGTAAGGGCCCTGGAAACACCATATATTTT. Encoded protein: CASSPSRKGPGNTIYF.

The count of this clone is one. The V and J genes are TRBV20-1 and TRBJ1-1, with D possibly TRBD1 on 6 matching bases. This CDR3 comprises 11 residues. Germline values: CDR1 DFQATT, CDR2 SNEGSKA (reference sequence). The CDR3 protein is CSERTDTEAFF. The CDR3 nucleotides are TGCAGCGAAAGGACAGATACTGAAGCTTTCTTT.

This sequence joins TRBV3-1 (or the pseudogene TRBV3-2) and TRBJ1-2; a weak D match, TRBD1 (5 bases). CDR1 and CDR2 (germline): LGHDT, YNNKEL (reference sequence). This CDR3 has 13 residues. V lost 1 base, J lost 8 bases, and 11 bases lay in between. CDR3 region: CASSQVDTSGYTF. The CDR3 DNA reads as TGTGCCAGCAGCCAAGTGGACACAAGCGGCTACACCTTC.

This chain connects TRBV7-8 to TRBJ2-7, with D hard to call. Germline loops: CDR1 SGHVS, CDR2 FQNEAQ. Trimming took 5 bases from V and 0 from J, leaving 20 bases between them. The CDR3 sequence is 17 residues long. The CDR3 loop reads CASSPLRPQGFSYEQYF. DNA of the CDR3: TGTGCCAGCAGCCCCCTTAGGCCTCAAGGATTCTCCTACGAGCAGTACTTC. Complete variable domain (other parts from reference TRBV7-8 and TRBJ2-7): GAGVSQSPRYKVAKRGQDVALRCDPISGHVSLFWYQQALGQGPEFLTYFQNEAQLDKSGLPSDRFFAERPEGSVSTLKIQRTQQEDSAVYLCASSPLRPQGFSYEQYFGPGTRLTVT.

The rearrangement uses TRBV14 and TRBJ1-4; D uncertain. Looked up from germline, CDR1 is SGHDN and CDR2 is FVKESK. V shed 4 bases and J shed 4 bases, with 7 bases lying between them. The CDR3 runs 13 residues. CDR3 in DNA: TGTGCCAGCAGCCGGTCCTTTAATGAAAAACTGTTTTTT. Residues: CASSRSFNEKLFF.

The chain uses TRBV12-3 or TRBV12-4 and TRBJ1-5; D gene uncertain. Trimming pared 2 bases from V and 4 bases from J, leaving 6 bases between. This CDR3 is built from 13 residues. The CDR3, as DNA: TGTGCCAGCAGTTTATGGGGAAATCAGCCCCAGCATTTT. Its protein product is CASSLWGNQPQHF.

This clone was observed once. The genes are TRBV23-1 and TRBJ2-7, with D hard to call. TRBV23-1 counts as an open reading frame of uncertain function. V was pared by 4 bases and J by 5 bases, with 12 bases between. The CDR3 totals 13 residues. The CDR3 here is CASSRKGLNEQYF. DNA for the CDR3: TGCGCCAGCAGTCGAAAGGGTCTCAACGAGCAGTACTTC.

V and J are TRBV30 and TRBJ2-3; TRBD2 matches at 7 bases. V was clipped by 2 bases and J by 5 bases; unmatched bases: 7. The germline V gene encodes CDR1 GTSNPN and CDR2 SVGIG (reference sequence). This CDR3 comprises 14 residues. The CDR3 DNA reads TGTGCCTGGAGTTGGGCGGGAGCGGAAGATACGCAGTATTTT. Translation: CAWSWAGAEDTQYF.